Listed below are T cell receptor beta chains from one sample, sequenced in a study of cytomegalovirus exposure and HLA in healthy donors. Sequencing used immunoSEQ multiplex PCR; TCRdb keeps in-frame clones, though not all of them. Among some 120,000 clones listed, around 85% were seen once. The specimen sequenced was PBMCs. Receptors were obtained from a man aged 18 to 30 in good health and CMV-seropositive. CDR3s include the opening cysteine and the closing phenylalanine or tryptophan. The order of the fields is J gene, V gene, clone size, D gene, CDR3 protein, CDR3 DNA. A D gene is named only where the DNA matches it firmly. The size field is filled for only some rows; it gives once, few, many or a size class.

TRBJ2-7	TRBV5-1	-	TRBD1	CASSSRQGEEQYF	TGCGCCAGCAGCTCGAGACAGGGGGAGGAGCAGTACTTC
TRBJ2-3	TRBV2	-	-	CASSETGSTDTQYF	TGTGCCAGCAGTGAAACAGGGAGCACAGATACGCAGTATTTT
TRBJ1-5	TRBV19	-	-	CASKGGGVNSNQPQHF	TGTGCCAGTAAGGGAGGAGGGGTGAATAGCAATCAGCCCCAGCATTTT
TRBJ2-7	TRBV9	-	TRBD1	CASSAEMETGAYEQYF	TGTGCCAGCAGCGCGGAGATGGAGACAGGGGCCTACGAGCAGTACTTC
TRBJ1-1	TRBV6-5	few	-	CASSWSSERTEAFF	TGTGCCAGCAGTTGGTCCTCCGAGAGGACTGAAGCTTTCTTT
TRBJ1-2	TRBV15	-	TRBD1	CATSSDRGLNYGYTF	TGTGCCACCAGCAGCGACAGGGGACTTAACTATGGCTACACCTTC
TRBJ1-1	TRBV11-2	-	TRBD1	CASSVQGSSTEAFF	TGTGCCAGCAGCGTACAGGGGTCGAGCACTGAAGCTTTCTTT
TRBJ1-2	TRBV25-1	-	-	CASSPFDGANYGYTF	TGTGCCAGCAGCCCTTTTGATGGAGCAAACTATGGCTACACCTTC
TRBJ1-1	TRBV5-3	-	-	CARSYQGGTEAFF	TGTGCCAGAAGTTATCAGGGAGGCACTGAAGCTTTCTTT
TRBJ1-5	TRBV11-2	-	TRBD1	CASSLTPGGTGNQPQHF	TGTGCCAGCAGCTTAACCCCAGGGGGTACTGGCAATCAGCCCCAGCATTTT
TRBJ2-3	TRBV2	-	TRBD2	CARQVLTSGSSTDTQYF	TGCGCGAGGCAAGTCCTGACTAGCGGGAGTAGCACAGATACGCAGTATTTT
TRBJ1-3	TRBV5-4	-	-	CASSSGPGTAGNTIYF	TGTGCCAGCAGCTCGGGACCGGGGACTGCTGGAAACACCATATATTTT
TRBJ1-4	TRBV7-8	few	-	CASSFRPRFGLATNEKLFF	TGTGCCAGCAGTTTTAGGCCCCGGTTTGGGCTCGCAACTAATGAAAAACTGTTTTTT
TRBJ2-3	TRBV19	-	-	CASSLNREDTQYF	TGTGCCAGTAGTCTCAACAGGGAAGATACGCAGTATTTT
TRBJ2-5	TRBV7-9	-	TRBD2	CSSSKLAGLGETQYF	TGTTCCAGCAGCAAACTAGCGGGGTTAGGAGAGACCCAGTACTTC
TRBJ1-3	TRBV7-8	few	-	CASSLYQNAGNTIYF	TGTGCCAGCAGCTTATATCAGAACGCTGGAAACACCATATATTTT
TRBJ1-3	TRBV12-5	-	TRBD1	CASGFMLPGQARLSSGNTIYF	TGTGCTAGTGGTTTTATGCTTCCGGGACAGGCGAGACTCAGCTCTGGAAACACCATATATTTT
TRBJ1-1	TRBV5-1	-	-	CASSWGAGRGTEAFF	TGCGCCAGCAGCTGGGGCGCGGGACGAGGAACTGAAGCTTTCTTT
TRBJ1-6	TRBV7-9	once	-	CASSFQATGSYNSPLHF	TGTGCCAGCAGCTTCCAGGCTACCGGCTCCTATAATTCACCCCTCCACTTT
TRBJ2-5	TRBV6-5	-	-	CASAGDQRAPETQYF	TGTGCCAGCGCGGGCGACCAAAGGGCCCCAGAGACCCAGTACTTC
TRBJ1-3	TRBV14	-	TRBD1	CASSLRRLDRDSGNTIYF	TGTGCCAGCAGCCTGCGAAGACTGGACAGGGACTCTGGAAACACCATATATTTT
TRBJ2-2	TRBV7-6	-	-	CASSSLTVTGELFF	TGTGCCAGCAGCTCGCTAACAGTCACCGGGGAGCTGTTTTTT
TRBJ1-1	TRBV16	few	-	CASSQISLNTEAFF	TGTGCCAGCAGCCAAATAAGCCTGAACACTGAAGCTTTCTTT
TRBJ2-2	TRBV2	-	TRBD1	CASRPGQGLGNTGELFF	TGTGCCAGCAGACCGGGACAGGGTCTCGGGAACACCGGGGAGCTGTTTTTT
TRBJ2-1	TRBV19	-	-	CASSYQFNEQFF	TGTGCCAGTAGTTACCAGTTCAATGAGCAGTTCTTC
TRBJ2-2	TRBV5-1	-	-	CASSLEVGGNTGELFF	TGCGCCAGCAGCTTGGAGGTGGGGGGAAACACCGGGGAGCTGTTTTTT
TRBJ2-1	TRBV7-8	once	TRBD2	CASSLEARGSDEQFF	TGTGCCAGCAGCTTAGAGGCGCGGGGGAGCGATGAGCAGTTCTTC
TRBJ1-1	TRBV5-6	-	-	CASSLGMAGLTEAFF	TGTGCCAGCAGCTTGGGGATGGCAGGGCTCACTGAAGCTTTCTTT
TRBJ2-2	TRBV19	-	TRBD2	CASGPGLAAYTGELFF	TGTGCCAGTGGCCCCGGACTAGCGGCGTACACCGGGGAGCTGTTTTTT
TRBJ1-5	TRBV18	-	-	CASSPNTGNQPQHF	TGTGCCAGCTCACCCAACACAGGGAATCAGCCCCAGCATTTT
TRBJ2-3	TRBV2	-	TRBD2	CASTWGLAGGLAPDTQYF	TGTGCCAGCACCTGGGGGTTAGCGGGAGGCCTGGCCCCCGATACGCAGTATTTT
TRBJ1-1	TRBV11-1	-	TRBD1	CASSHRGLGGEAFF	TGTGCCAGCAGCCACAGGGGGCTAGGGGGTGAAGCTTTCTTT
TRBJ1-6	TRBV5-1	-	-	CASSGTGNSPLHF	TGCGCCAGCAGCGGCACAGGGAACTCACCCCTCCACTTT
TRBJ2-1	TRBV2	-	-	CASSGETRSYNEQFF	TGTGCCAGCAGTGGGGAGACTCGCTCCTACAATGAGCAGTTCTTC
TRBJ1-2	TRBV15	once	TRBD1	CATSSLLRGQGDNYGYTF	TGTGCCACCAGCAGTCTCTTGAGGGGGCAGGGAGATAACTATGGCTACACCTTC
TRBJ1-2	TRBV6-6	-	TRBD1	CASSYDDGTGRYGYTF	TGTGCCAGCAGTTACGACGACGGGACAGGGCGATATGGCTACACCTTC
TRBJ2-2	TRBV7-9	-	-	CAAQGSTGIQAGELFF	TGTGCCGCCCAGGGTAGTACAGGGATTCAAGCCGGGGAGCTGTTTTTT
TRBJ1-1	TRBV6-1	-	-	CASSELSREAFF	TGTGCCAGCAGTGAACTTAGCAGAGAAGCTTTCTTT
TRBJ2-3	TRBV7-2	-	TRBD2	CASSLGLAGEADTQYF	TGTGCCAGCAGCTTAGGACTAGCGGGAGAGGCAGATACGCAGTATTTT
TRBJ2-7	TRBV11-2	-	TRBD1	CASSLDGRGTAESYEQYF	TGTGCCAGCAGCTTAGACGGCAGAGGGACAGCCGAATCCTACGAGCAGTACTTC
TRBJ2-1	TRBV4-2	few	-	CASSMSNEQFF	TGTGCCAGCAGCATGTCTAATGAGCAGTTCTTC
TRBJ1-2	TRBV30	few	-	CAWSDGANYGYTF	TGTGCCTGGAGTGACGGGGCTAACTATGGCTACACCTTC
TRBJ2-2	TRBV30	-	TRBD1	CACNRGLDTGELFF	TGTGCCTGCAACAGGGGGCTAGACACCGGGGAGCTGTTTTTT
TRBJ2-1	TRBV5-1	-	TRBD2	CASSVSGSTYNEQFF	TGCGCCAGCAGCGTAAGCGGGAGTACCTACAATGAGCAGTTCTTC
TRBJ2-2	TRBV7-9	-	TRBD2	CSSSSTSGRSTGELFF	TGTTCCAGCAGCTCTACTAGCGGGAGGAGCACCGGGGAGCTGTTTTTT
TRBJ1-5	TRBV2	-	TRBD1	CASSPGQTYQPQHF	TGTGCCAGCTCGCCGGGACAGACCTATCAGCCCCAGCATTTT
TRBJ2-1	TRBV5-1	-	TRBD2	CASSTGTSGEHNEQFF	TGCGCCAGCAGCACAGGGACTAGCGGGGAACACAATGAGCAGTTCTTC
TRBJ2-1	TRBV7-2	-	TRBD2	CASSLGASGGYYNEQFF	TGTGCCAGCAGCTTAGGGGCGTCGGGAGGATACTACAATGAGCAGTTCTTC
TRBJ2-3	TRBV25-1	-	TRBD1	CASSTGDPDTQYF	TGTGCCAGCAGTACAGGGGACCCAGATACGCAGTATTTT
TRBJ2-7	TRBV18	-	-	CASSPAGHSYEQYF	TGTGCCAGCTCACCCGCAGGGCACTCCTACGAGCAGTACTTC
TRBJ2-4	TRBV19	-	TRBD1	CASRQGAGAKNIQYF	TGTGCCAGTAGACAGGGGGCTGGGGCCAAAAACATTCAGTACTTC
TRBJ1-5	TRBV10-2	-	TRBD1	CASTQGVSQPQHF	TGCGCCAGCACACAGGGGGTCAGTCAGCCCCAGCATTTT
TRBJ1-1	TRBV30	few	-	CAWSVLTEAFF	TGTGCCTGGAGTGTACTCACTGAAGCTTTCTTT
TRBJ2-6	TRBV6-4	-	-	CASSERGDGANVLTF	TGTGCCAGCAGTGAACGGGGTGATGGGGCCAACGTCCTGACTTTC
TRBJ2-7	TRBV19	-	TRBD1	CAAGTDSYEQYF	TGTGCCGCCGGGACAGACTCCTACGAGCAGTACTTC